The source of this T cell receptor (beta chain) is a study of blood T cell repertoires in COVID-19 (dated by TCRdb to 2019 to 2021). Regarding the research as a whole: The collaborator samples originated in the United States, Italy and Spain and spanned the acute and convalescent phases of COVID-19. The prospective study material was composed of cDNA or gDNA derived from T cells, B-cell-depleted T cells, or PBMCs. The dataset comprised deeply sampled blood TCRbeta repertoires from subjects exposed to, actively infected with, or recovered from COVID-19. The repertoires were released in a freely available public database intended as a resource for research on the immune response to SARS-CoV-2. Samples came from the ongoing ImmuneRACE study (first 160 participants) plus 1,254 subjects from 6 global collaborators. Nearly every sample came with metadata listing a de-identified subject ID, COVID-19 status, age in years and sex. Where HLA class I and class II types were available, the types were taken from metadata supplied by the sample provider, not from assay-based typing. Study-wide conclusions, independent of this receptor: How much clinical and demographic metadata was included differed by source and by participant, and the metadata was provided uncurated.

Worth noting for this clone: Its cognate antigen has yet to be identified. Per-base qualities were not stored, and no clone one base away is much larger.

Collaborating institutions collected whole blood in K2EDTA tubes following their own protocols. Collaborator samples were shipped for TCRbeta analysis as frozen whole blood, isolated PBMCs, or DNA extracted from either sample type. TCRbeta CDR3 regions were amplified from genomic DNA using the immunoSEQ Assay, a bias-controlled multiplex PCR. The source study handled its data this way. Within the assay, amplification of reference gene primers was used to estimate how many nucleated cells each sample contained. To quantify the absolute abundance of each unique TCRbeta CDR3 rearrangement, sequence reads were collapsed and filtered. For each sample, productive Simpson clonality was calculated as the square root of Simpson's diversity index over productive rearrangements. TCRdb carries this immuneACCESS record with in-frame sequences only. Its versions omit some clonotypes, under half of them owing to an unresolved V gene in the studies checked, with the rest unexplained. V and J calls and clone size come straight from that table; D and trimming were deduced from the DNA. This sample is represented by more than 90,000 clones; roughly 80% of them were singletons. The leading ten clones occupy roughly 24% of the sample.

Here V drops 6 bases and J drops 3 bases, and the junction holds 3 bases not matched to any gene. The CDR3 sequence holds 14 residues, the cysteine and phenylalanine included. Just the 42-base CDR3 DNA is kept, in frame starting at base 1. The germline V gene (reference sequence) yields LNHDA for CDR1 and SQIVND for CDR2. Sequenced: peripheral blood. This TCR came from a human donor in a cohort sampled during active COVID-19. The chain couples TRBV19 to TRBJ1-5, with TRBD1 matching 9 junction bases. The nucleotide sequence reads TGTGCCAGTAGGACAGGGGGGCACAATCAGCCCCAGCATTTT. It codes for CASRTGGHNQPQHF.